A few counts support the clone carrying this T cell receptor (beta chain). The data belong to a study of T-cell memory formation after mild COVID-19. MiXCR, applied by TCRdb to the 5' RACE reads, yields one record per CDR3 protein. The data contain almost 250,000 distinct CDR3 sequences, approximately 15% of them singletons. Sequenced material: PBMCs or a T cell subset sorted from them (not recorded which). The clonotype was recovered from an adult woman who had mild COVID-19 (a few samples of this study predate the infection). Cell type and time point are not known.

CDR3 nucleotides: TGTGCCAGCTCACCCACGACAGGCCAAGAGACCCAGTACTTC. Protein product: CASSPTTGQETQYF. J is TRBJ2-5 and V is TRBV18, with a possible D match to TRBD1 (6 bases). Per germline, CDR1 KGHSH and CDR2 LQKENI. The CDR3 has 14 residues. V was cut by 3 bases and J by 1 base, with 9 bases left in between.